This entry concerns a single T cell receptor beta chain. What it binds is not known. Germline CDR1 and CDR2: SQVTM and ANQGSEA. There are 9 residues in the CDR3. V lost 7 bases, J lost 10 bases, and 10 bases lay in between. The entry originates in a study of T cell responses to AZD1222 COVID-19 vaccine. Study-wide background: Second-dose groups at about 4 or about 12 weeks were pooled. Study-wide points: Donors were largely white British and mainly female; clonal diversity was possibly underestimated. Increases in Spike-specific TCR breadth and depth were seen after two AZD1222 doses.

Generated by immunoSEQ multiplex PCR, the TCRdb table keeps only in-frame clones and is missing some. Of about 120,000 clones in the sample, more than 85% were seen once. This clonotype was obtained from an adult in good health. The sample in question was peripheral blood, obtained on day 0 of AZD1222 vaccination. V is TRBV29-1 and J is TRBJ1-2; D remains ambiguous. DNA of the CDR3: TGCAGCGCTGGACTCGACTACACCTTC. Amino acid sequence: CSAGLDYTF.